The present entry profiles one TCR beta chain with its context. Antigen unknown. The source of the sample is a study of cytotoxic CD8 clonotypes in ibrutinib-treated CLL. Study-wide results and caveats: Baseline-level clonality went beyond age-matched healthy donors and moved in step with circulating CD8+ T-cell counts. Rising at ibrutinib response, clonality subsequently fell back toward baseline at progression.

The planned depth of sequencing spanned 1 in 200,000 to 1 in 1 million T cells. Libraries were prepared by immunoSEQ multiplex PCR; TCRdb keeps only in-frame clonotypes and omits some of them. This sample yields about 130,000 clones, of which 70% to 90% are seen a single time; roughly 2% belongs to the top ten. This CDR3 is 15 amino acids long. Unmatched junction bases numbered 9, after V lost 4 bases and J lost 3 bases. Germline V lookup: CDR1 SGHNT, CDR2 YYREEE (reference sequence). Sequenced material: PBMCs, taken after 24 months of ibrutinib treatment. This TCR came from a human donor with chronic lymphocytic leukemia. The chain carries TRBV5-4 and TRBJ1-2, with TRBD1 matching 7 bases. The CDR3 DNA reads TGTGCCAGCAGCGTCGGACAGGAGGTTTACTATGGCTACACCTTC. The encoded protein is CASSVGQEVYYGYTF. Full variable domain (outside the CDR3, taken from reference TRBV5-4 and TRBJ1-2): ETGVTQSPTHLIKTRGQQVTLRCSSQSGHNTVSWYQQALGQGPQFIFQYYREEENGRGNFPPRFSGLQFPNYSSELNVNALELDDSALYLCASSVGQEVYYGYTFGSGTRLTVV.